Listed below are T cell receptor beta chains from one sample, sequenced in a study of T cells after yellow fever vaccination. In TCRdb, the 5' RACE reads were re-called with MiXCR into one record per CDR3 protein. The table has fewer than 400,000 distinct CDR3 sequences, around 10% seen once. Here the sequenced sample was CD4+ T cells sorted from PBMCs, taken 45 days after the yellow fever booster vaccination. Receptors originate from a young man who received the YFV17D yellow fever vaccine. CDR3s include the opening cysteine and the closing phenylalanine or tryptophan. Each record gives: D gene, V gene, J gene, clone size, CDR3 DNA, CDR3 protein. The D gene is left open where the match is weak. The listing skips clone size in some rows; elsewhere it reads once, few, many or a size class.

NA,TRBV27,TRBJ2-1,NA,TGTGCCAGCTTTGGGGTGAGGGGGGCCGGCCAGTTCTTC,CASFGVRGAGQFF
NA,TRBV11-2,TRBJ2-7,many,TGTGCCAGCAGCTCCCGTCTAGAGGAGTACGAGCAGTACTTC,CASSSRLEEYEQYF
NA,TRBV6-2/TRBV6-3,TRBJ1-1,NA,TGTGCCAGCACCCTGGACGGATTCACTGAAGCTTTCTTT,CASTLDGFTEAFF
NA,TRBV7-6,TRBJ2-2,NA,TGTGCCAGCAGCTTACGACGGGGCAACCGAGAGGACGGGGAGCTGTTTTTT,CASSLRRGNREDGELFF
TRBD2,TRBV4-3,TRBJ2-4,NA,TGCGCCAGCAGCCAAGCGAGTCTGACGGGGGGCATTCAGTACTTC,CASSQASLTGGIQYF
TRBD2,TRBV6-2/TRBV6-3,TRBJ2-1,few,TGTGCCAGCACCTCCGGGGGCGGGGGGGCCAATGAGCAGTTCTTC,CASTSGGGGANEQFF
NA,TRBV12-3/TRBV12-4,TRBJ2-2,many,TGTGCCAGCAGTTGGGGGCAGGGGAACACCGGGGAGCTGTTTTTT,CASSWGQGNTGELFF
TRBD1,TRBV10-3,TRBJ2-1,few,TGTGCCATCAGTGCCCAGGGACAGGGGCAAGACGAGCAGTTCTTC,CAISAQGQGQDEQFF
TRBD1,TRBV18,TRBJ1-1,NA,TGTGCCAGCTCTCAACGGACAGGAGACACTGAAGCTTTCTTT,CASSQRTGDTEAFF
TRBD2,TRBV12-3/TRBV12-4,TRBJ2-4,many,TGTGCCAGCTTACGAACTAGCGGGGTGAACATTCAGTACTTC,CASLRTSGVNIQYF
NA,TRBV6-4,TRBJ2-2,many,TGTGCCAGCAGAAGGGACCGGAACACCGGGGAGCTGTTTTTT,CASRRDRNTGELFF
NA,TRBV7-2,TRBJ2-5,many,TGTGCCAGCAGCTTAGCCGGCAGGGGGGGTACGGCCCAGTACTTC,CASSLAGRGGTAQYF
NA,TRBV24-1,TRBJ2-6,few,TGTGCCACCAGTGATTCGTGGGGGGTATCGGCTGGGGCCAACGTCCTGACTTTC,CATSDSWGVSAGANVLTF
NA,TRBV7-9,TRBJ2-7,few,TGTGCCAGCAGCTTAGAAAGGGAGATCTACGAGCAGTACTTC,CASSLEREIYEQYF
NA,TRBV7-3,TRBJ2-1,NA,TGTGCCAGCAGCGCACCGGGGCAGGAGAACAATGAGCAGTTCTTC,CASSAPGQENNEQFF
TRBD2,TRBV20-1,TRBJ2-5,NA,TGCAGGCCGGTGGGTAGCGGGGGGGCCGAGGTGGAGACCCAGTACTTC,CRPVGSGGAEVETQYF
NA,TRBV5-1,TRBJ1-1,few,TGCGCCAGCAGCCCCAGGTGGGGGCGGATCATGAACACTGAAGCTTTCTTT,CASSPRWGRIMNTEAFF
NA,TRBV23-1,TRBJ2-3,few,TGCGCCAGCAGTCAACCCCCGCTGGCAGATACGCAGTATTTT,CASSQPPLADTQYF
NA,TRBV10-3,TRBJ2-7,NA,TGTGCCATCAGTGAGCGAGACACTGCCTACGAGCAGTACTTC,CAISERDTAYEQYF
TRBD2,TRBV7-3,TRBJ2-4,few,TGTGCCAGCTCGGGGGGGCACGGAAACATTCAGTACTTC,CASSGGHGNIQYF
TRBD1,TRBV3-1,TRBJ1-4,few,TGTGCCAGCAGCAGGGACAGCGGTAATGAAAAACTGTTTTTT,CASSRDSGNEKLFF
NA,TRBV18,TRBJ2-7,NA,TGTGCCAGCTCACAAAGCCCTCCAGGGGCGACCTACGAGCAGTACTTC,CASSQSPPGATYEQYF
NA,TRBV5-4,TRBJ2-5,few,TGTGCCAGCAGCTCGCCCCAGGGTTCGCAAGAGACCCAGTACTTC,CASSSPQGSQETQYF
NA,TRBV7-8,TRBJ2-1,NA,TGTGCCAGCAGCTTAGAGTCTAGGCAGGGTGAGCAGTTCTTC,CASSLESRQGEQFF
TRBD1,TRBV5-1,TRBJ2-1,NA,TGCGCCAGCAGCGGATCACGACAGGGACATTACAATGAGCAGTTCTTC,CASSGSRQGHYNEQFF
TRBD1,TRBV5-1,TRBJ1-2,few,TGCGCCAGCAGTGACACAGGGGGTGTCTATGGCTACACCTTC,CASSDTGGVYGYTF
NA,TRBV6-1,TRBJ2-2,NA,TGTGCCAGCAGTGAAGCTCTAGGAACCGGGGAGCTGTTTTTT,CASSEALGTGELFF
TRBD2,TRBV6-6,TRBJ2-2,NA,TGTGGCAGCAGTCAATCGGGACTAGCGGCCGGGGAGCTGTTTTTT,CGSSQSGLAAGELFF
NA,TRBV20-1,TRBJ1-4,few,TGCAGTGCTGCCAGCTCGGCAGCTGAAAAACTGTTTTTT,CSAASSAAEKLFF
TRBD2,TRBV11-2,TRBJ2-5,few,TGTGCCAGCAGCCAAATTCGAGGACTAGCGAGGTACCAAGAGACCCAGTACTTC,CASSQIRGLARYQETQYF
TRBD1,TRBV27,TRBJ2-5,few,TGTGCCAGCAGTACCCGGACAGGGAGGACCCAGTACTTC,CASSTRTGRTQYF
NA,TRBV7-6,TRBJ1-3,many,TGTGCCAGCAGCCCCGTTTCAGTGTCCTCTGGAAACACCATATATTTT,CASSPVSVSSGNTIYF
TRBD1,TRBV4-3,TRBJ1-3,few,TGCGCCAGCAGCCAAGGTCCGGGACAGGGCTCTGGAAACACCATATATTTT,CASSQGPGQGSGNTIYF
NA,TRBV5-6,TRBJ1-2,few,TGTGCCAGCAGCCCCCATGTTGGGGATTATGGCTACACCTTC,CASSPHVGDYGYTF
NA,TRBV24-1,TRBJ2-5,NA,TGTGCCACCAGTGATTTTAAGGAAGAGACCCAGTACTTC,CATSDFKEETQYF
TRBD1,TRBV20-1,TRBJ1-4,NA,TGCAGTGCCCGCTACACGCACAGGGGGCTGACCAGTAATGAAAAACTGTTTTTT,CSARYTHRGLTSNEKLFF
TRBD1,TRBV12-3/TRBV12-4,TRBJ2-7,NA,TGTGCCAGCAGTTTAGAGGGGGGACAGGGCTACGAGCAGTACTTC,CASSLEGGQGYEQYF
TRBD2,TRBV28,TRBJ2-2,few,TGTGCCAGCAGAACCCGGACTAGCGGGGGGTGGAACACCGGGGAGCTGTTTTTT,CASRTRTSGGWNTGELFF
NA,TRBV28,TRBJ1-5,few,TGTGCCAGCACCCCGCCCCGGAATCAGCCCCAGCATTTT,CASTPPRNQPQHF